Sequencing of this T cell receptor (beta chain) was carried out in a study of cytomegalovirus exposure and HLA in healthy donors. Study observations and caveats: Among CMV-associated TCR beta chains, most appeared HLA-restricted in a later analysis.

Worth noting for this clone: No antigen is known for it.

Vbeta (60) and Jbeta (13) primers were used in the PCR. Repertoires were generated with immunoSEQ multiplex PCR, while TCRdb's copy carries only in-frame clones and drops some. Among 100,000 to 150,000 clones listed, 70% to 85% were seen once. Sequencing used PBMCs. The sequence was collected from a man aged 50 to 59 in good health and CMV-seronegative.

DNA for the CDR3: TGTGCCTGGAGGGGGGCAGCTAATGAAAAACTGTTTTTT. It is translated as CAWRGAANEKLFF. The chain carries TRBV30 and TRBJ1-4, with a tentative D call TRBD1 (6 bases). Germline lookup yields CDR1 GTSNPN and CDR2 SVGIG (reference sequence). Between the trimmed V and J ends, which lost 3 bases and 3 bases, there was a span of 8 bases. The CDR3 loop spans 13 amino acids.